The clone carrying this TCR beta chain was detected ten times or more. Its antigen remains unknown. TCRdb re-processed the PCR reads through MiXCR. The sample gives about 40,000 clones, roughly a sixth of which show up once; approximately 3.8% is in the top ten. CDR1 is SNHLY, CDR2 FYNNEI, per germline. The CDR3 is 11 amino acids. Trimming removed 8 bases from V and 1 base from J, with 3 bases in between. Until they underwent thyroid surgery, no patient had received any treatment. The data stem from a study of metastatic and nonmetastatic thyroid tumors. Study results and caveats: A significant increase in TCR beta diversity was reportedly seen in malignant thyroid tumors relative to benign nodules, in blood and tumor.

Sequenced material: blood. The clonotype comes from a female donor with papillary thyroid cancer or a benign thyroid nodule (not recorded which). Some clones in this sample may be carry-over from other donors' samples. The chain carries TRBV2 and TRBJ2-1; D is ambiguous. DNA of the CDR3: TGTGCCAGCGGGTCCTACAATGAGCAGTTCTTC. It yields the protein CASGSYNEQFF.